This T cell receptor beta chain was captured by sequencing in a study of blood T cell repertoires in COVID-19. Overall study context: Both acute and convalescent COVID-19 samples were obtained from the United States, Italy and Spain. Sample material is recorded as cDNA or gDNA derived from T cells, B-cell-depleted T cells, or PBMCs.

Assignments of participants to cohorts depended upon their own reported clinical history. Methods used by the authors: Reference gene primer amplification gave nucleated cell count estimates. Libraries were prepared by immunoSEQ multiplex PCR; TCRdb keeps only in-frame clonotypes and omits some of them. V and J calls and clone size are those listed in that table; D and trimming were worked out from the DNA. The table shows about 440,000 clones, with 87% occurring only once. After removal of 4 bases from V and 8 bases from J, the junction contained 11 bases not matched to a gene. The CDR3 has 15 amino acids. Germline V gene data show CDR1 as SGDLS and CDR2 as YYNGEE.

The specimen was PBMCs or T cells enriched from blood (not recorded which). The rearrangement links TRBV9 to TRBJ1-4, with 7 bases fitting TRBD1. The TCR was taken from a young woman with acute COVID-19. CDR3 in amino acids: CASSTRPGTAEKLFF. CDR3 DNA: TGTGCCAGCAGCACGCGACCCGGGACAGCAGAAAAACTGTTTTTT. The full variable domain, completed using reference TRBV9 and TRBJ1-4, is DSGVTQTPKHLITATGQRVTLRCSPRSGDLSVYWYQQSLDQGLQFLIQYYNGEERAKGNILERFSAQQFPDLHSELNLSSLELGDSALYFCASSTRPGTAEKLFFGSGTQLSVL.